One and the same sample provided the 21 T cell receptor beta chains below, sequenced in a study of blood T cell repertoires in COVID-19 (TCRdb year 2020). The library was produced with the immunoSEQ multiplex PCR assay. This is the immuneACCESS table as TCRdb keeps it, with only in-frame sequences that have V and J called. A part of the clones is gone; compared with another copy, unresolved V genes explain less than half, and the rest is unexplained. For this sample there are about 240,000 clones; 80% to 85% appear just once. Around 11% of the sample is taken by the ten largest. Sequencing input: peripheral blood. The receptors here all came from a woman in her sixties or seventies with active or convalescent COVID-19.

The V call is TRBV6-4, the J call TRBJ2-2; TRBD1 might be the D (6 bases). Germline V gene lookup returns CDR1 MRHNA and CDR2 SNTAGT. The CDR3 length is 14 residues. V dropped 4 bases and J dropped 3 bases, with 9 bases sitting between them. The CDR3 loop is CASSAAGDTGELFF. Here the CDR3 DNA reads TGTGCCAGCAGTGCGGCAGGGGACACCGGGGAGCTGTTTTTT.

The chain carries TRBV19 and TRBJ1-5, with TRBD1 as a possible D gene (5 bases). The CDR3 extends over 14 amino acids. Germline V CDR1 and CDR2: LNHDA, SQIVND (reference sequence). V dropped 3 bases and J dropped 3 bases, with 9 bases sitting between them. The CDR3, as DNA: TGTGCCAGTAGTATTGGGACTTCCAATCAGCCCCAGCATTTT. This gives the protein CASSIGTSNQPQHF.

The chain links TRBV4-3 to TRBJ2-5; 10 positions agree with TRBD1. Germline CDR1 is LGHNA and CDR2 is YSLEER. The J segment lost 2 bases and the V segment lost 1 base, leaving 1 base of the junction unmatched. The CDR3 runs to 15 residues. Here the CDR3 reads CASSQGTGGQETQYF. The CDR3 coding sequence is TGCGCCAGCAGCCAAGGGACAGGGGGACAAGAGACCCAGTACTTC.

The chain links TRBV29-1 to TRBJ2-5; TRBD2 matches at 8 bases. Germline values: CDR1 SQVTM, CDR2 ANQGSEA. The ends lost 5 bases at V and 5 bases at J; junction bases unmatched: 13. CDR3 size: 15 residues. As DNA, the CDR3 is TGCAGCGTTCCCCGCGGGGGGTTGATCGGGGAGACCCAGTACTTC. It encodes CSVPRGGLIGETQYF.

The chain carries TRBV6-5 and TRBJ2-3; 8 bases fit TRBD2. In germline, CDR1 is MNHEY, CDR2 SVGAGI. The CDR3 contains 15 residues. The V segment lost 6 bases and the J segment 2 bases; nucleotides outside the gene matches: 7. The CDR3 bases are TGTGCCAGCAGCGGGGGGGTTGGGCCCACAGATACGCAGTATTTT. Its translation is CASSGGVGPTDTQYF.

The V gene is TRBV7-2, the J gene TRBJ2-3, with D perhaps matching TRBD2 (6 bases). V lost 2 bases to trimming and J lost 2 bases, with 11 bases between them. Germline lookup yields CDR1 SGHTA and CDR2 FQGNSA. This CDR3 is built from 15 residues. CDR3: CASSLNTGVTDTQYF. In DNA, the CDR3 is TGTGCCAGCAGCTTAAATACGGGGGTCACAGATACGCAGTATTTT.

This chain links TRBV25-1 with TRBJ2-2, with 7 bases identical to TRBD1. In germline, CDR1 is MGHDK, CDR2 SYGVNS. V shed 5 bases, J shed 6 bases, and the junction held 15 bases outside the gene matches. The CDR3 length is 17 residues. The chain's CDR3 is CASSNPTGNIPSGELFF. CDR3 in DNA: TGTGCCAGCAGTAACCCGACAGGGAATATTCCCTCCGGGGAGCTGTTTTTT. The full variable domain, in which reference TRBV25-1 and TRBJ2-2 provide the parts outside the CDR3, is EADIYQTPRYLVIGTGKKITLECSQTMGHDKMYWYQQDPGMELHLIHYSYGVNSTEKGDLSSESTVSRIRTEHFPLTLESARPSHTSQYLCASSNPTGNIPSGELFFGEGSRLTVL.

The genes are TRBV19 and TRBJ2-7; 9 bases align to TRBD2. Per germline, CDR1 LNHDA and CDR2 SQIVND (reference sequence). The CDR3 is made up of 14 amino acids. V was pared by 6 bases and J by 4 bases, with 7 bases of the junction left unmatched. The CDR3 sequence: CASSLGSGGYEQYF. The CDR3 nucleotides are TGTGCCAGTAGCCTGGGTAGCGGGGGATACGAGCAGTACTTC.

V gene TRBV19 combines with J gene TRBJ2-2, with a possible D match to TRBD2 (5 bases). V was pared by 2 bases and J by 1 base, with 8 bases between. The CDR3 contains 15 residues. Germline-derived CDR1 and CDR2 are LNHDA and SQIVND (reference sequence). Here the CDR3 reads CASSISSGNTGELFF. For the CDR3, the DNA is TGTGCCAGTAGTATATCGAGCGGGAACACCGGGGAGCTGTTTTTT.

V gene TRBV6-5 combines with J gene TRBJ1-1, with no clear D. Germline CDR1 reads MNHEY; CDR2 reads SVGAGI. V lost 0 bases, J lost 1 base, and 12 bases lay in between. CDR3 length equals 16 residues. The CDR3 bases are TGTGCCAGCAGTTACTCGATTACCCAGTCGAACACTGAAGCTTTCTTT. The encoded protein is CASSYSITQSNTEAFF.

This clone was counted a single time. The V call is TRBV3-1 (or the pseudogene TRBV3-2), the J call TRBJ1-2, with D unclear. Looked up from germline, CDR1 is LGHDT and CDR2 is YNNKEL (reference sequence). This CDR3 is built from 13 residues. The V end lost 3 bases, the J end lost 10 bases, and 15 bases lay between the germline ends. The CDR3 is CASSHLRTPFYTF. The DNA for the CDR3 is TGTGCCAGCAGCCATCTACGAACCCCCTTCTACACCTTC.

The gene calls are TRBV7-9 and TRBJ1-3, with D maybe TRBD1 (6 bases). The V and J ends lost 1 base and 8 bases respectively, with 15 bases between them. The CDR3 runs to 15 residues. CDR1 SEHNR and CDR2 FQNEAQ come from the germline V gene (reference sequence). This CDR3 is CASSLGDIRGDTIYF. For the CDR3, the DNA is TGTGCCAGCAGCTTAGGGGACATTCGGGGGGACACCATATATTTT.

This clone is a singleton in its sample. This chain connects TRBV4-3 to TRBJ1-1, with D possibly being TRBD1 (6 bases). The CDR3 loop spans 13 amino acids. The V and J ends lost 2 bases and 5 bases respectively, with 9 bases between them. Germline assignment: CDR1 LGHNA and CDR2 YSLEER. The CDR3 DNA sequence: TGCGCCAGCAGCCAAAGGGGGGGGACTGAAGCTTTCTTT. This codes for CASSQRGGTEAFF.

The chain carries TRBV4-1 and TRBJ1-4; D not certain. Trimming removed 2 bases from V and 0 bases from J, with 10 bases in between. Germline CDR1 is MGHRA and CDR2 is YSYEKL. CDR3 length: 16 residues. CDR3 sequence reads: CASSQSDTSTNEKLFF. DNA of the CDR3: TGCGCCAGCAGCCAATCTGACACTTCAACTAATGAAAAACTGTTTTTT.

The CDR3 region has the DNA TGTGCCAGCAGCGATGGGACAGTGGAAAAACTGTTTTTT. As protein: CASSDGTVEKLFF. The chain has TRBV6-5 and TRBJ1-4; TRBD1 matches at 7 bases. V lost 6 bases, J lost 8 bases, and 6 bases stayed unmatched. Germline values: CDR1 MNHEY, CDR2 SVGAGI. This CDR3 is 13 amino acids long.

The rearrangement links TRBV2 to TRBJ2-3, with 9 bases matching TRBD2. Per the germline V gene, CDR1 is SNHLY and CDR2 is FYNNEI. With V trimmed by 4 bases and J by 5 bases, 7 bases remained unmatched. The CDR3 is 15 residues long. Written as DNA, the CDR3 is TGTGCCAGCAGTGGTTGGACTAGCGTAGGAGATACGCAGTATTTT. Its protein product is CASSGWTSVGDTQYF.

The DNA of the CDR3 is TGCAGCGTCACCGGGACAGACACCTACGAGCAGTACTTC. It yields the protein CSVTGTDTYEQYF. The chain joins TRBV29-1 to TRBJ2-7; 7 nucleotides line up with TRBD1. This CDR3 region has 13 residues. Germline V lookup: CDR1 SQVTM, CDR2 ANQGSEA. Trimming cost V 6 bases and J 2 bases; bases outside gene matches: 7.

Comment on this clone: Other nucleotide sequences from this sample produce the same CDR3. The V gene is TRBV5-1, the J gene TRBJ2-7; tentatively, D is TRBD1 (6 bases). Trimming shortened V by 0 bases and J by 1 base, and 11 bases separated the two germline ends. CDR1 SGHRS and CDR2 YFSETQ come from the germline V gene. This CDR3 region has 15 residues. CDR3 in amino acids: CASSLVAGASYEQYF. The CDR3, as DNA: TGCGCCAGCAGCTTGGTAGCAGGGGCGTCCTACGAGCAGTACTTC.

This clone has a handful of counts. The V and J genes are TRBV6-5 and TRBJ1-4; D unclear. V was clipped by 6 bases and J by 6 bases, with 17 bases between them. The germline V gene has CDR1 MNHEY and CDR2 SVGAGI. The CDR3 consists of 15 residues. The CDR3 reads CASRPGREGHEKLFF. CDR3 sequence (DNA): TGTGCCAGCAGGCCGGGGAGGGAGGGTCATGAAAAACTGTTTTTT.

Points on this clone: The junction departs from germline at one end; a sequencing error may be responsible. The J gene is TRBJ1-1, the V gene TRBV19; D not resolved. The CDR3 loop spans 11 amino acids. Germline V gene sequence: CDR1 LNHDA, CDR2 SQIVND (reference sequence). CDR3: CASSFNSEAFF. CDR3 DNA sequence: TGTGCCAGTAGTTTCAACAGTGAAGCTTTCTTT.

This clone was observed a single time. The chain joins TRBV24-1 to TRBJ1-5, with D maybe TRBD1 (6 bases). This CDR3 region has 13 residues. Per the germline V gene, CDR1 is KGHDR and CDR2 is SFDVKD. Trimming pared 4 bases from V and 4 bases from J, leaving 7 bases between. The CDR3 spells CATSDTGNQPQHF. The CDR3 region has the DNA TGTGCCACCAGTGACACAGGGAATCAGCCCCAGCATTTT.